These 13 T cell receptor beta chains share one sample of origin, sequenced in a study of CD8 T cells in ankylosing spondylitis. TCRdb analysed the 5' RACE reads with MiXCR anew, one entry per CDR3 protein. The top ten clones hold 9.5% to 12% of a sample with under 200,000 distinct CDR3 sequences, 10% to 15% of them seen once. Specimen: blood, either unsorted or a sorted T cell fraction (not recorded which). All receptors derive from a female donor with ankylosing spondylitis or in good health (not recorded which).

This clonotype was detected only a few times. The chain carries TRBV12-3 or TRBV12-4 and TRBJ1-6; D might be TRBD1 (5 bases). This CDR3 spans 15 amino acids. The V gene lost 2 bases and the J gene lost 5 bases, with 10 bases spanning the gap. The CDR3 bases are TGTGCCAGCAGTTTACGGCAGGGCAATAATTCACCCCTCCACTTT. Amino acid sequence: CASSLRQGNNSPLHF.

This CDR3 reads CSASSETGYGYTF. In DNA form, the CDR3 reads TGCAGTGCTAGTTCCGAGACGGGCTATGGCTACACCTTC. This chain connects TRBV20-1 to TRBJ1-2; the D is unclear. The V gene lost 3 bases and the J gene lost 4 bases, with 12 bases spanning the gap. The CDR3 sequence is 13 residues long. Germline V gene sequence: CDR1 DFQATT, CDR2 SNEGSKA (reference sequence).

The V gene is TRBV7-9, the J gene TRBJ2-2, with D hard to call. V was cut by 0 bases and J by 2 bases, with 7 bases left in between. Germline V gives CDR1 SEHNR, CDR2 FQNEAQ (reference sequence). This CDR3 has 15 amino acids. CDR3 in amino acids: CASSLAPLNTGELFF. CDR3 bases: TGTGCCAGCAGCTTAGCTCCACTAAACACCGGGGAGCTGTTTTTT.

V usage is TRBV6-1 and J usage is TRBJ1-4; 10 bases line up with TRBD1. After removal of 7 bases from V and 0 bases from J, the junction contained 2 bases not matched to a gene. The CDR3 runs 15 residues. The germline gives CDR1 MNHNS, CDR2 SASEGT. CDR3 sequence reads: CASKTGGPTNEKLFF. The CDR3 DNA sequence: TGTGCCAGCAAGACAGGGGGCCCAACTAATGAAAAACTGTTTTTT.

The table lists this clonotype with many counts. The CDR3 nucleotides read TGTGCCAGCAGCAGCGCGGAGACATGGGCGTCCTACGAGCAGTACTTC. Translation: CASSSAETWASYEQYF. The chain carries TRBV28 and TRBJ2-7, with D unclear. The CDR3 runs to 16 residues. V lost 6 bases and J 1 base, leaving 19 bases between the germline ends. Looked up from germline, CDR1 is MDHEN and CDR2 is SYDVKM.

This chain joins TRBV20-1 and TRBJ2-1, with D possibly being TRBD1 (5 bases). Germline CDR1 is DFQATT and CDR2 is SNEGSKA (reference sequence). Between the trimmed V and J ends, which lost 3 bases and 0 bases, there was a span of 9 bases. The CDR3 loop spans 14 amino acids. This chain's CDR3 is CSASPDTSYNEQFF. The CDR3 DNA follows: TGCAGTGCTAGCCCGGACACCTCCTACAATGAGCAGTTCTTC.

About this clonotype itself: Possible read error: a much larger clone is one base away. V gene TRBV5-1 combines with J gene TRBJ2-1; D not resolved. V lost 4 bases, J lost 5 bases, and 7 bases lay in between. This CDR3 is 12 amino acids long. Germline V gene sequence: CDR1 SGHRS, CDR2 YFSETQ. The CDR3 reads CASSHGNNEQFF. CDR3 in DNA: TGCGCCAGCAGCCACGGAAACAATGAGCAGTTCTTC.

Many counts were recorded for this clonotype. V and J are TRBV7-2 and TRBJ1-6; TRBD1 is a possible D gene (5 bases). Germline assignment: CDR1 SGHTA and CDR2 FQGNSA. Trimming stripped 10 bases from V and 9 bases from J, with 10 bases between. The CDR3 is made up of 11 amino acids. The CDR3 region has the DNA TGTGCCACCTCGCAGGGTTCACCCCTCCACTTT. It translates to CATSQGSPLHF.

This rearrangement joins TRBV15 to TRBJ1-1; D remains ambiguous. With 3 bases removed from V and 1 base from J, the gap between germline ends came to 12 bases. The CDR3 contains 15 residues. Germline CDR1 is LNHNV and CDR2 is YYDKDF (reference sequence). This chain's CDR3 is CATSRSRTGNTEAFF. CDR3 bases: TGTGCCACCAGCAGGAGCCGGACGGGGAACACTGAAGCTTTCTTT.

In its sample, this clonotype was seen many times. In nucleotides, the CDR3 is TGCAGTGCGTCTCAGAGACAGCCCCCCTACGAGCAGTACTTC. Its translation: CSASQRQPPYEQYF. The rearrangement joins TRBV20-1 to TRBJ2-7; the D gene is possibly TRBD1 (5 bases). Germline V gene sequence: CDR1 DFQATT, CDR2 SNEGSKA (reference sequence). V was shortened by 6 bases and J by 2 bases, with 17 bases between the two germline ends. The length of the CDR3 is 14 residues.

The J gene is TRBJ1-6, the V gene TRBV7-2; TRBD1 aligns across 10 bases. CDR3 length equals 14 residues. Looked up from germline, CDR1 is SGHTA and CDR2 is FQGNSA. The trim removed 6 bases at V and 8 bases at J, leaving 4 bases unmatched. The CDR3 nucleotides are TGTGCCAGCAGGAGGGGACAGGGGTATTCACCCCTCCACTTT. Protein sequence: CASRRGQGYSPLHF.

The rearrangement links TRBV12-5 to TRBJ1-1; no definite D call. CDR3 length: 14 amino acids. Germline V CDR1 and CDR2: LGHNT, FRNRAP. Trimming took 4 bases from V and 1 from J, leaving 10 bases between them. As DNA, the CDR3 is TGTGCTAGTGGTTCCCGGACGGAGAACACTGAAGCTTTCTTT. Amino acids: CASGSRTENTEAFF.

A remark on this clonotype: An end of the junction does not agree with germline; a read error may underlie this. The V gene is TRBV5-1, the J gene TRBJ1-5, with D possibly matching TRBD1 (5 bases). The germline V gene encodes CDR1 SGHRS and CDR2 YFSETQ. The CDR3 sequence is 16 residues long. DNA of the CDR3: TGCGCCAGAAGCTTGGCCGCAAGAGGGGAAGGCCAGCCCCAGCATTTT. Its translation: CARSLAARGEGQPQHF.